These T cell receptor beta chains were read from a single sample in a study of shared clonotypes between healthy human individuals. Libraries were prepared by immunoSEQ multiplex PCR; TCRdb keeps only in-frame clonotypes and omits some of them. This table holds under 2,000,000 clones, about 95% found once. The source material was naive CD8+ T cells sorted from blood. Receptors originate from a man younger than 30 in good health. CDR3s include the opening cysteine and the closing phenylalanine or tryptophan. The D gene is left open where the match is weak. Size is stated for part of the rows, as once, few or many counts, or as a class when the clone is expanded.

TRBD2	TRBV30	NA	TRBJ2-5	TGTGCCTGGAGTGTTGGCGGGGGGTTCCAAGAGACCCAGTACTTC	CAWSVGGGFQETQYF
NA	TRBV19	once	TRBJ2-7	TGTGCCAGTAGTATAGTCGGAGCGGATGGGCAGTACTTC	CASSIVGADGQYF
NA	TRBV10-3	NA	TRBJ2-1	TGTGCCATCAGTGAGCAGGACAGTTTATACAATGAGCAGTTCTTC	CAISEQDSLYNEQFF
NA	TRBV4-3	NA	TRBJ2-3	TGCGCCAGCAGCCAAGTGGAGCAGCCGAGGGCAGATACGCAGTATTTT	CASSQVEQPRADTQYF
NA	TRBV25-1	NA	TRBJ2-5	TGTGCCAGCAGTGAATATCCGACGAGGGAGACCCAGTACTTC	CASSEYPTRETQYF
TRBD1	TRBV4-3	NA	TRBJ2-7	TGCGCCAGCAGCCAGGGTACAGGGGTCCCCTACGAGCAGTACTTC	CASSQGTGVPYEQYF
NA	TRBV6-1	NA	TRBJ1-2	TGTGCCAGCAGTGAAGCTTTTGGGACATACGGCTACACCTTC	CASSEAFGTYGYTF
NA	TRBV4-3	NA	TRBJ2-2	TGCGCCAGCAGCCAAGAAGAGGACCTAGCGACAAACACCGGGGAGCTGTTTTTT	CASSQEEDLATNTGELFF
TRBD1	TRBV6-5	NA	TRBJ1-1	TGTGCCAGCCGCTATGAGACAGGGGGCCACACTGAAGCTTTCTTT	CASRYETGGHTEAFF
NA	TRBV5-1	once	TRBJ2-7	TGCGCCAGCAGCTTAGCTTCAGCGGTCCACGAGCAGTACTTC	CASSLASAVHEQYF
NA	TRBV29-1	NA	TRBJ1-2	TGCAGCGTTGAAGTGCCCGAGCCAGGTATTAATGGCTACACCTTC	CSVEVPEPGINGYTF
TRBD1	TRBV29-1	NA	TRBJ2-7	TGCAGCGTTATGACAGGGCTCTCCTACGAGCAGTACTTC	CSVMTGLSYEQYF
NA	TRBV27	NA	TRBJ1-5	TGTGCCAGCAGTCCCGGCGCGGGGGTTACGACTCAGCCCCAGCATTTT	CASSPGAGVTTQPQHF
TRBD1	TRBV7-9	once	TRBJ2-7	TGTGCCAGCAGCCAACCCCGGGACAGTTCCTACTTC	CASSQPRDSSYF
TRBD2	TRBV10-1	NA	TRBJ2-1	TGCGCCAGCGGCGACGAGCGGGGACTCTACAATGAGCAGTTCTTC	CASGDERGLYNEQFF
NA	TRBV9	NA	TRBJ2-2	TGTGCCAGCAGCCCATCTCGAGGGGAGCTGTTTTTT	CASSPSRGELFF
TRBD1	TRBV7-2	NA	TRBJ2-7	TGTGCCAGCAGCTTCCCGGGACAGGGGGTTTACGAGCAGTACTTC	CASSFPGQGVYEQYF
NA	TRBV5-1	NA	TRBJ1-2	TGCGCCAGCAGCTGGACCCAGGTTAGCTATGGCTACACCTTC	CASSWTQVSYGYTF
NA	TRBV5-6	NA	TRBJ2-3	TGTGCCAGCAGCCCTCCTAGGGGCAGAAGCACAGATACGCAGTATTTT	CASSPPRGRSTDTQYF
NA	TRBV5-4	once	TRBJ2-2	TGTGCCAGCAGCACTGGGGTTCCGTCCGGGGAGCTGTTTTTT	CASSTGVPSGELFF
NA	TRBV4-1	NA	TRBJ1-1	TGCGCCAGCAGCCAAGGGCAGGGTGGAACTGAAGCTTTCTTT	CASSQGQGGTEAFF
NA	TRBV11-2	NA	TRBJ1-4	TGTGCCAGCAGCCTTACCGGGACATTGGAGGAAAAACTGTTTTTT	CASSLTGTLEEKLFF
NA	TRBV6-5	NA	TRBJ2-7	TGTGCCAGCAGTTACGGGGAAAACTCCTACGAGCAGTACTTC	CASSYGENSYEQYF
NA	TRBV14	NA	TRBJ2-1	TGTGCCAGCAGCCAAAACCCAAAAGGCAATGAGCAGTTCTTC	CASSQNPKGNEQFF
NA	TRBV10-1	NA	TRBJ1-5	TGCGCCAGCAGGGGGACGGGCTCAGGGCCGACATATAGCAATCAGCCCCAGCATTTT	CASRGTGSGPTYSNQPQHF
TRBD1	TRBV2	NA	TRBJ2-7	TGTGCCAGCAGTACCCCGGGACAGGGCCCCTACGAGCAGTACTTC	CASSTPGQGPYEQYF
TRBD1	TRBV29-1	once	TRBJ1-1	TGCAGCGTCTTGACAGGGTGGTTTGACACTGAAGCTTTCTTT	CSVLTGWFDTEAFF
TRBD1	TRBV28	NA	TRBJ2-7	TGTGCCAGCAGTCCAACAGGGGGCTCCTACGAGCAGTACTTC	CASSPTGGSYEQYF
NA	TRBV2	once	TRBJ1-1	TGTGCCAGCAGTGAAAGCGGAGAAGCTTTCTTT	CASSESGEAFF